This T cell receptor (gamma chain) comes out of a study of Vδ1+ human thymocytes. Broader study findings: Unexpected Vdelta2 sequences could cause misinterpretation of bulk repertoire data. Despite high sort purity, roughly 18% of thymic T cell receptor delta sequences were Vdelta2. Thymic TRG and TRD repertoires appeared highly polyclonal, with Gaussian CDR3 length distributions.

This clone was counted only a few times. Its antigen is not known. The germline V gene has CDR1 EGSTGY and CDR2 YDSYTSSV. After removal of 5 bases from V and 10 bases from J, the junction contained 5 bases not matched to a gene. The CDR3 is 10 residues long. Extracted RNA was reverse transcribed into cDNA. CDR3 amplicons came from multiplex PCR with pooled V-gene forward and constant-region reverse primers. TCRdb reanalysed the multiplex PCR reads via CATT. The sample consists of some 6,100 gamma-chain clones, roughly 40% of them appearing once. The sorted cells were CD3+ Vdelta1+ Vdelta2- thymocytes from alphabeta-depleted thymus.

This clonotype originated in a boy younger than two who had congenital heart surgery. Sequencing used Vdelta1+ gamma-delta thymocytes from the thymus. The sample's subset: FACS-sorted CD3+ TCRalphabeta- TCRVdelta1+ TCRVdelta2- thymocytes. The chain is built from TRGV4 and TRGJ1 or TRGJ2. CDR3 loop: CATWGNKKLF. The CDR3 DNA reads as TGTGCCACCTGGGGAAACAAGAAACTCTTT.